A single sample gave rise to the 28 T cell receptor beta chains below, sequenced in a study of blood T cell repertoires in COVID-19. The table came from immunoSEQ multiplex PCR; TCRdb's copy has only in-frame clones and leaves some out. Of about 250,000 clones in the sample, less than 90% were seen once. The sample was peripheral blood. All receptors derive from a woman aged 40 to 50 who had recovered from COVID-19.

This clone occurred a few times. The sample contains more than one DNA sequence encoding this CDR3. This chain links TRBV5-6 with TRBJ1-2, with 8 bases matching TRBD1. Germline CDR1 is SGHDT and CDR2 is YYEEEE. The V gene end was trimmed by 0 bases and the J gene end by 5 bases; junction bases not matched to a gene: 0. The CDR3 spans 13 residues. CDR3 region: CASSLGTGYGYTF. The CDR3 DNA follows: TGTGCCAGCAGCTTGGGGACAGGGTATGGCTACACCTTC.

The rearrangement uses TRBV6-6 and TRBJ1-2; 9 nucleotides line up with TRBD1. CDR3 length: 15 amino acids. Germline CDR1 is MNHNY and CDR2 is SVGAGI (reference sequence). With 5 bases clipped from V and 6 bases from J, the junction kept 10 bases outside the gene matches. The DNA of the CDR3 is TGTGCCAGCAGTCCGCCGGGACAGGGAAAGGATGGCTACACCTTC. Its protein product is CASSPPGQGKDGYTF.

V is TRBV6-2 or TRBV6-3 and J is TRBJ2-3; 9 bases fit TRBD2. J lost 4 bases, V lost 6 bases, and 11 bases had no gene match. Germline values: CDR1 MNHEY, CDR2 SVGEGT. CDR3 length: 16 residues. The CDR3 is CASSLWASGAADTQYF. The CDR3 nucleotides read TGTGCCAGCAGCTTGTGGGCTAGCGGGGCGGCAGATACGCAGTATTTT.

The CDR3 DNA is TGCGCCAGCAGCTTGGTGGGCGGGCCCGATACGCAGTATTTT. This sequence encodes CASSLVGGPDTQYF. The chain recombines TRBV5-1 with TRBJ2-3; the D gene is possibly TRBD2 (5 bases). V was pared by 0 bases and J by 6 bases, with 11 bases between. CDR1 is SGHRS and CDR2 is YFSETQ in the germline V gene. The CDR3 extends over 14 amino acids.

The V gene is TRBV10-3, the J gene TRBJ1-2; 8 positions agree with TRBD1. V was clipped by 0 bases and J by 1 base; unmatched bases: 1. Germline V lookup: CDR1 ENHRY, CDR2 SYGVKD. The CDR3 loop spans 15 amino acids. Here the CDR3 reads CAISESGQGNYGYTF. CDR3 nucleotides: TGTGCCATCAGTGAGTCAGGACAGGGTAACTATGGCTACACCTTC.

The chain couples TRBV7-9 to TRBJ2-3; a weak D match, TRBD1 (6 bases). The CDR3 runs 13 residues. CDR1 is SEHNR, CDR2 FQNEAQ, per germline (reference sequence). Trimming stripped 7 bases from V and 6 bases from J, with 14 bases between. The CDR3 is CASNTGFGDTQYF. As DNA, the CDR3 is TGTGCCAGCAATACAGGGTTCGGGGATACGCAGTATTTT.

V is TRBV7-9 and J is TRBJ2-5, with a possible D match to TRBD2 (6 bases). Trimming took off 3 bases at V and 7 bases at J, with 6 bases between the two ends. CDR3 length: 11 amino acids. Germline V gene sequence: CDR1 SEHNR, CDR2 FQNEAQ (reference sequence). CDR3: CASSLEGTQYF. The CDR3 DNA follows: TGTGCCAGCAGCTTGGAGGGGACCCAGTACTTC.

This clone showed up just a few times. The chain employs TRBV18 and TRBJ1-2, with no clear D. The CDR3 extends over 13 amino acids. The V gene lost 3 bases and the J gene lost 6 bases, with 11 bases spanning the gap. In germline, CDR1 is KGHSH, CDR2 LQKENI. The chain's CDR3 is CASSPLRGDGYTF. CDR3 nucleotides: TGTGCCAGCTCACCTCTCAGAGGAGATGGCTACACCTTC. The whole variable domain, remainder taken from reference TRBV18 and TRBJ1-2, is NAGVMQNPRHLVRRRGQEARLRCSPMKGHSHVYWYRQLPEEGLKFMVYLQKENIIDESGMPKERFSAEFPKEGPSILRIQQVVRGDSAAYFCASSPLRGDGYTFGSGTRLTVV.

This chain links TRBV19 with TRBJ2-5, with D possibly matching TRBD1 (5 bases). Trimming took 6 bases from V and 0 from J, leaving 14 bases between them. The germline CDR1 and CDR2 sequences are LNHDA and SQIVND (reference sequence). This CDR3 has 15 amino acids. This chain's CDR3 is CASRRTTIHQETQYF. In DNA form, the CDR3 reads TGTGCCAGTAGGCGGACAACCATCCACCAAGAGACCCAGTACTTC.

The chain joins TRBV10-2 to TRBJ1-2; the match to TRBD1 covers 8 bases. From germline, CDR1 is WSHSY and CDR2 SAAADI. V was pared by 0 bases and J by 4 bases, with 1 base of the junction left unmatched. The CDR3 is 14 residues long. The CDR3 here is CASSESDRGYGYTF. In DNA form, the CDR3 reads TGCGCCAGCAGTGAGTCAGACAGGGGCTATGGCTACACCTTC.

This clone has a handful of counts. V and J are TRBV6-1 and TRBJ2-6; D remains unclear. The CDR3 covers 15 residues. Germline loops: CDR1 MNHNS, CDR2 SASEGT. V lost 0 bases to trimming and J lost 0 bases, with 3 bases between them. The CDR3 DNA reads as TGTGCCAGCAGTGAAGCGAGCTCTGGGGCCAACGTCCTGACTTTC. This translates into CASSEASSGANVLTF.

The gene calls are TRBV29-1 and TRBJ2-5; 9 bases are a match to TRBD2. CDR3 length: 15 amino acids. Looked up from germline, CDR1 is SQVTM and CDR2 is ANQGSEA. The ends lost 0 bases at V and 5 bases at J; junction bases unmatched: 7. The DNA of the CDR3 is TGCAGCGTTGAAGACCACGCGGGGGGGCTGGAGACCCAGTACTTC. It codes for CSVEDHAGGLETQYF.

J is TRBJ1-2 and V is TRBV14; D remains unclear. Germline CDR1 and CDR2: SGHDN and FVKESK. Deletions cut 4 bases from V and 8 bases from J, with 20 bases between. This CDR3 contains 15 residues. CDR3 in amino acids: CASSPTTDGRGGYTF. The CDR3 region has the DNA TGTGCCAGCAGCCCCACTACGGACGGCCGGGGAGGCTACACCTTC.

This clone was recorded a few times. The CDR3 is CASSYLPTGVTEAFF. CDR3 coding DNA: TGTGCCAGCAGTTACTTGCCGACAGGGGTGACTGAAGCTTTCTTT. The genes are TRBV6-5 and TRBJ1-1, with 8 bases identical to TRBD1. The CDR3 loop spans 15 amino acids. Germline V lookup: CDR1 MNHEY, CDR2 SVGAGI. J gave up 5 bases and V 1 base, and 6 bases lay outside the gene matches.

The V gene is TRBV6-5, the J gene TRBJ1-6; TRBD1 is a possible D gene (6 bases). From germline, CDR1 is MNHEY and CDR2 SVGAGI. V was trimmed by 7 bases and J by 4 bases, leaving 8 bases between them. There are 13 residues in the CDR3. The CDR3 region is CASIGGYNSPLHF. Written as DNA, the CDR3 is TGTGCCAGCATAGGGGGTTATAATTCACCCCTCCACTTT.

The table lists this clone with a count of one. The chain combines TRBV27 with TRBJ2-1; D is possibly TRBD2 (6 bases). The ends were cut back, 8 bases at V and 0 bases at J, with 17 bases in the middle. Germline V CDR1 and CDR2: MNHEY, SMNVEV (reference sequence). There are 16 residues in the CDR3. The CDR3 DNA reads TGTGCCAGCTACGGGCTGGGGAGGAGCTCCTACAATGAGCAGTTCTTC. It translates to CASYGLGRSSYNEQFF.

The J gene is TRBJ1-1, the V gene TRBV19, with D possibly being TRBD1 (5 bases). The CDR3 extends over 15 amino acids. V lost 4 bases and J 1 base, leaving 13 bases between the germline ends. Germline V gene sequence: CDR1 LNHDA, CDR2 SQIVND (reference sequence). CDR3 loop: CASSRVRVTNTEAFF. The CDR3 region has the DNA TGTGCCAGTAGTAGGGTCAGGGTAACGAACACTGAAGCTTTCTTT.

The chain links TRBV4-1 to TRBJ1-2; 7 bases fit TRBD1. With V trimmed by 1 base and J by 3 bases, 5 bases remained unmatched. Germline-derived CDR1 and CDR2 are MGHRA and YSYEKL. This CDR3 is 15 amino acids long. The CDR3 sequence is CASSQATGFDYGYTF. CDR3 nucleotides: TGCGCCAGCAGCCAAGCGACAGGGTTCGACTATGGCTACACCTTC.

This chain connects TRBV29-1 to TRBJ2-3; 9 bases fit TRBD1. Germline CDR1 and CDR2: SQVTM and ANQGSEA. The CDR3 extends over 15 amino acids. V gave up 3 bases and J gave up 4 bases; unmatched junction bases: 8. The CDR3 nucleotides are TGCAGCGTTGAGGGACAGGGTCTCGGCCCAGATACGCAGTATTTT. Its protein product is CSVEGQGLGPDTQYF.

The chain combines TRBV12-3 or TRBV12-4 with TRBJ2-1; D unclear. V lost 3 bases to trimming and J lost 4 bases, with 4 bases between them. The CDR3 contains 12 residues. CDR3: CASSLEYNEQFF. The CDR3 coding sequence is TGTGCCAGCAGTTTGGAGTACAATGAGCAGTTCTTC.

This clone occurred a few times. The V call is TRBV5-1, the J call TRBJ2-7; 9 bases are a match to TRBD1. Germline-derived CDR1 and CDR2 are SGHRS and YFSETQ. This CDR3 spans 16 amino acids. V was pared by 5 bases and J by 1 base, with 10 bases of the junction left unmatched. The CDR3 DNA reads as TGCGCCAGCAGTCGACTCACAGGGGGCAAGTCCTACGAGCAGTACTTC. This codes for CASSRLTGGKSYEQYF.

The chain joins TRBV18 to TRBJ2-5; the match to TRBD1 covers 9 bases. This CDR3 spans 15 amino acids. J gave up 3 bases and V 6 bases, and 8 bases lay outside the gene matches. Germline V gene data show CDR1 as KGHSH and CDR2 as LQKENI. CDR3 sequence reads: CASSITGGSEETQYF. As DNA, the CDR3 is TGTGCCAGCTCGATAACAGGGGGCTCCGAAGAGACCCAGTACTTC.

Many counts were recorded for this clone. The rearrangement joins TRBV5-5 to TRBJ1-6, with a tentative D call TRBD1 (6 bases). Germline V gives CDR1 SGHKS, CDR2 YYEKEE (reference sequence). V lost 0 bases to trimming and J lost 7 bases, with 20 bases between them. This CDR3 comprises 18 residues. The CDR3, as DNA: TGTGCCAGCAGCTTGGAAAGAATCAGGGGATTTATGAATTCACCCCTCCACTTT. This translates into CASSLERIRGFMNSPLHF. The entire variable domain, with the rest obtained from reference TRBV5-5 and TRBJ1-6, is as follows: DAGVTQSPTHLIKTRGQQVTLRCSPISGHKSVSWYQQVLGQGPQFIFQYYEKEERGRGNFPDRFSARQFPNYSSELNVNALLLGDSALYLCASSLERIRGFMNSPLHFGNGTRLTVT.

The CDR3 DNA is TGTGCCAGCAGTTCCGTGGGAGCGAACTATGGCTACACCTTC. The encoded protein is CASSSVGANYGYTF. This chain uses TRBV6-5 with TRBJ1-2, with D unresolved. CDR3 length equals 14 residues. V was cut by 4 bases and J by 2 bases, with 11 bases left in between. Per germline, CDR1 MNHEY and CDR2 SVGAGI.

With regard to this clone: An end of the junction does not agree with germline; a read error may underlie this. This rearrangement joins TRBV5-6 to TRBJ1-5; 8 positions match TRBD1. Per the germline V gene, CDR1 is SGHDT and CDR2 is YYEEEE. This CDR3 has 12 residues. Here the CDR3 reads CASSLGRGLMNF. CDR3 bases: TGTGCCAGCAGCTTGGGCAGGGGGCTCATGAATTTT.

This chain connects TRBV10-3 to TRBJ2-7; TRBD1 matches 9 bases. The CDR3 has 13 amino acids. V shed 10 bases, J shed 5 bases, and the junction held 9 bases outside the gene matches. Germline V CDR1 and CDR2: ENHRY, SYGVKD. CDR3 loop: CATTGQGSDEQYF. In nucleotides, the CDR3 is TGTGCCACAACGGGACAGGGTTCCGACGAGCAGTACTTC.

This rearrangement joins TRBV11-2 to TRBJ2-7; 7 nucleotides agree with TRBD2. V shed 8 bases, J shed 6 bases, and the junction held 10 bases outside the gene matches. From germline, CDR1 is SGHAT and CDR2 FQNNGV. The CDR3 extends over 13 amino acids. The CDR3 region has the DNA TGTGCCAGCGGGGTCGGACTAGGTCTCGAGCAGTACTTC. Protein product: CASGVGLGLEQYF.

The chain carries TRBV5-1 and TRBJ1-3; D ambiguous. V dropped 2 bases and J dropped 0 bases, with 9 bases sitting between them. Germline V gene lookup returns CDR1 SGHRS and CDR2 YFSETQ. The CDR3 runs 15 residues. In nucleotides, the CDR3 is TGCGCCAGCAGCTTCGAAGTGAGCTCTGGAAACACCATATATTTT. Translating gives CASSFEVSSGNTIYF. Together with reference TRBV5-1 and TRBJ1-3, the CDR3 gives the full variable domain: KAGVTQTPRYLIKTRGQQVTLSCSPISGHRSVSWYQQTPGQGLQFLFEYFSETQRNKGNFPGRFSGRQFSNSRSEMNVSTLELGDSALYLCASSFEVSSGNTIYFGEGSWLTVV.